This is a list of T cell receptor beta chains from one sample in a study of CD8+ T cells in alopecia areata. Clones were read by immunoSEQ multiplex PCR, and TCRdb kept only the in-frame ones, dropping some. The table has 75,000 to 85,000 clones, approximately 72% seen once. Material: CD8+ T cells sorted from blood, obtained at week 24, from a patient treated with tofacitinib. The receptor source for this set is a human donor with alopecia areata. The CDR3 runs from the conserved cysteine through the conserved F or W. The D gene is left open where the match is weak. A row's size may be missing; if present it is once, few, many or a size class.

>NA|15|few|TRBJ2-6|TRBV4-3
CASSQDPSGANVLTF
TGCGCCAGCAGCCAAGACCCGTCTGGGGCCAACGTCCTGACTTTC
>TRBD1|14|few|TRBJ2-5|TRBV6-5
CASSTGQDKETQYF
TGTGCCAGCAGTACGGGACAGGACAAAGAGACCCAGTACTTC
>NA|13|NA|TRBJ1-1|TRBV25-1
CASSELGNTEAFF
TGTGCCAGCAGTGAATTGGGTAACACTGAAGCTTTCTTT
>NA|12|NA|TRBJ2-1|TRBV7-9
CASTWAYNEQFF
TGTGCCAGCACCTGGGCGTACAATGAGCAGTTCTTC
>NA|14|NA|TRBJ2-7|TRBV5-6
CASRPTGTIHEQYF
TGTGCCAGCAGACCAACCGGGACAATCCACGAGCAGTACTTC
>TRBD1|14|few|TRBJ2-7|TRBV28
CASSPDRDRYEQYF
TGTGCCAGCAGCCCCGACAGGGATCGCTACGAGCAGTACTTC
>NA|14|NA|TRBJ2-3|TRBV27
CASNGGINTDTQYF
TGTGCCAGCAACGGCGGAATCAACACAGATACGCAGTATTTT
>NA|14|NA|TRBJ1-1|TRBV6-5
CASSYGQGSTEAFF
TGTGCCAGCAGTTACGGTCAGGGGTCCACTGAAGCTTTCTTT
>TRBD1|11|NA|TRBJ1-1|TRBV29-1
CSAGTDPEAFF
TGCAGCGCTGGGACAGACCCTGAAGCTTTCTTT
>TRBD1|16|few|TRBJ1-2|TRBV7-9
CASSWGQTVPFYGYTF
TGTGCCAGCAGCTGGGGACAGACCGTACCTTTCTATGGCTACACCTTC
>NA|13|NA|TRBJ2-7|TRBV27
CASSRGSSYEQYF
TGTGCCAGCAGTCGAGGGAGCTCCTACGAGCAGTACTTC
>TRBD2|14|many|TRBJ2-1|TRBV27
CASSLGGGDNEQFF
TGTGCCAGCAGTTTGGGCGGGGGGGACAATGAGCAGTTCTTC
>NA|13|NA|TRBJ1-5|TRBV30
CAWSIWGNQPQHF
TGTGCCTGGAGTATATGGGGCAATCAGCCCCAGCATTTT
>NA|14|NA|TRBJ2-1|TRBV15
CATSGDRGANEQFF
TGTGCCACCAGCGGTGACCGGGGAGCCAATGAGCAGTTCTTC
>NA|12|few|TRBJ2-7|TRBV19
CASSLDSYEQYF
TGTGCCAGTAGTCTTGACAGCTACGAGCAGTACTTC
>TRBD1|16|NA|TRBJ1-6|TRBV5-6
CASSPVAGGPDSPLHF
TGTGCCAGCAGCCCCGTTGCAGGGGGCCCTGATTCACCCCTCCACTTT
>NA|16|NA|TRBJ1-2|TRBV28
CASSSVTEQGLRGYTF
TGTGCCAGCAGTTCGGTAACGGAACAGGGCTTGAGAGGCTACACCTTC
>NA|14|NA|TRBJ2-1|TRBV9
CASSVSDSYNEQFF
TGTGCCAGCAGCGTATCGGACAGCTACAATGAGCAGTTCTTC
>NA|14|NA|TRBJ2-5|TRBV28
CASSLVTTQETQYF
TGTGCCAGCAGCTTGGTAACGACACAAGAGACCCAGTACTTC
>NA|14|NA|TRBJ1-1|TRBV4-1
CASSQGQLNTEAFF
TGCGCCAGCAGCCAAGGACAGTTGAACACTGAAGCTTTCTTT
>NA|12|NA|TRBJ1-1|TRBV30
CAGELVSTEAFF
TGTGCCGGAGAACTAGTGAGCACTGAAGCTTTCTTT
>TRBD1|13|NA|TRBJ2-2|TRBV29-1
CSARTGGFGELFF
TGCAGCGCCAGGACAGGGGGATTCGGGGAGCTGTTTTTT
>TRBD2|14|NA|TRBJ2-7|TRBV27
CASSLTSGPYEQYF
TGTGCCAGCAGTTTGACTAGCGGTCCCTACGAGCAGTACTTC
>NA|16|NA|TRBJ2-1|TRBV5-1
CASMRGFGELYNEQFF
TGCGCCAGCATGAGGGGGTTCGGAGAACTCTACAATGAGCAGTTCTTC
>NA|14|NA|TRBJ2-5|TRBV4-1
CASSQGQFQETQYF
TGCGCCAGCAGCCAAGGACAGTTCCAAGAGACCCAGTACTTC
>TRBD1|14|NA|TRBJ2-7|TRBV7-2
CASSIIGTGYEQYF
TGTGCCAGCAGCATAATCGGGACAGGCTACGAGCAGTACTTC
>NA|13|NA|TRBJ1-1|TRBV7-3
CASSLGVRSEAFF
TGTGCCAGCAGCTTAGGGGTTAGGAGTGAAGCTTTCTTT
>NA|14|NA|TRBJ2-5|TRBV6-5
CASSYRGPGETQYF
TGTGCCAGCAGTTACCGGGGGCCAGGAGAGACCCAGTACTTC
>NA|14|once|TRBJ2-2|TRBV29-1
CSVSGYLNTGELFF
TGCAGCGTTTCGGGATACCTTAACACCGGGGAGCTGTTTTTT
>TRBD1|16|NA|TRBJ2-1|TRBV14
CASSFLGTGFNNEQFF
TGTGCCAGCAGCTTCCTCGGGACAGGGTTTAACAATGAGCAGTTCTTC
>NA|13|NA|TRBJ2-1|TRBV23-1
CASSQDPGLGQFF
TGCGCCAGCAGCCAAGATCCGGGCTTGGGGCAGTTCTTC
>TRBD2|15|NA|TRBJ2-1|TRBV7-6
CASSLAGAPGNEQFF
TGTGCCAGCAGCCTAGCGGGGGCGCCAGGGAATGAGCAGTTCTTC
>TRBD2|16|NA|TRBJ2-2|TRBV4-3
CASSHPTSGGTGELFF
TGCGCCAGCAGCCACCCGACTAGCGGGGGCACCGGGGAGCTGTTTTTT
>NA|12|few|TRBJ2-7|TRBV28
CASSSLSYEQYF
TGTGCCAGCAGTTCCCTTTCCTACGAGCAGTACTTC
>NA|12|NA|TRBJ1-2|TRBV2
CAGVDSTFGYTF
TGTGCCGGGGTTGACTCCACCTTTGGCTACACCTTC
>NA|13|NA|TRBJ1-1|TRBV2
CASRVDRNTEAFF
TGTGCCAGCAGGGTCGATAGAAACACTGAAGCTTTCTTT
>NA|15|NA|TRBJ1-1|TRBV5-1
CASSLVGNLNTEAFF
TGCGCCAGCAGCTTGGTTGGGAACTTGAACACTGAAGCTTTCTTT
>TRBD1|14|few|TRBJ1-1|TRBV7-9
CASSLAQGDPEAFF
TGTGCCAGCAGCTTAGCGCAGGGGGATCCTGAAGCTTTCTTT
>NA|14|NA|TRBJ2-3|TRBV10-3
CAISLAEATDTQYF
TGTGCCATCAGTTTAGCGGAAGCCACAGATACGCAGTATTTT
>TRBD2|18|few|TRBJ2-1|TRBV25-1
CASSLWEGWPPHYNEQFF
TGTGCCAGCAGCCTCTGGGAGGGGTGGCCTCCCCACTACAATGAGCAGTTCTTC
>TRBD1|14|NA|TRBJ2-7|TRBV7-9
CASSPGTGVYEQYF
TGTGCCAGCAGCCCCGGGACAGGGGTCTACGAGCAGTACTTC